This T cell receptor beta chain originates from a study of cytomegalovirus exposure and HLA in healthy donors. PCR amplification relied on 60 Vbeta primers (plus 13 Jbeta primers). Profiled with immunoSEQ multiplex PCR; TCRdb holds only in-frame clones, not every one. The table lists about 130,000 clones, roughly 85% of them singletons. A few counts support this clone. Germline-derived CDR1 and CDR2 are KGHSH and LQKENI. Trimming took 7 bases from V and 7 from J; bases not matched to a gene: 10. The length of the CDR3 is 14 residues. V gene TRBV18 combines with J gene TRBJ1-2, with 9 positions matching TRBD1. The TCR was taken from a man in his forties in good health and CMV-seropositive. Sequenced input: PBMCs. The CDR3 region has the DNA TGTGCCAGCTTCCCGGGACAGGGTTTTTCTGGCTACACCTTC. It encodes CASFPGQGFSGYTF.